The rows below give T cell receptor beta chains drawn from one sample of a study of cytomegalovirus exposure and HLA in healthy donors. Only in-frame clones appear in the TCRdb table, and some are missing; sequencing was by immunoSEQ multiplex PCR. The sample gives about 300,000 clones, approximately 87% of which show up once; roughly 0.93% is in the top ten. What was sequenced was PBMCs. These receptors came from a woman aged 18-29 years in good health and CMV-seronegative. CDR3s include the opening cysteine and the closing phenylalanine or tryptophan. The order of the fields is V gene, clone size, J gene, D gene, CDR3 protein, CDR3 DNA. A D gene is named only where the DNA matches it firmly. Size values are once, few and many counts, or a class for expanded clones, and some rows have none.

V: TRBV6-1; size: NA; J: TRBJ2-7; D: TRBD1; CDR3: CASSEALGQGYEQYF; DNA: TGTGCCAGCAGTGAAGCGCTTGGACAGGGCTACGAGCAGTACTTC
V: TRBV30; size: NA; J: TRBJ1-5; D: NA; CDR3: CAWSVGGPGNQPQHF; DNA: TGTGCCTGGAGTGTCGGGGGGCCAGGCAATCAGCCCCAGCATTTT
V: TRBV19; size: NA; J: TRBJ2-1; D: TRBD2; CDR3: CASSIAGGRSYNEQFF; DNA: TGTGCCAGTAGTATAGCGGGAGGGCGTTCCTACAATGAGCAGTTCTTC
V: TRBV28; size: once; J: TRBJ2-3; D: TRBD2; CDR3: CASSFSSGKGADTQYF; DNA: TGTGCCAGCAGTTTCTCTAGCGGGAAGGGGGCAGATACGCAGTATTTT
V: TRBV7-7; size: NA; J: TRBJ2-5; D: TRBD2; CDR3: CASSQGLAVQETQYF; DNA: TGTGCCAGCAGCCAAGGGCTAGCGGTCCAAGAGACCCAGTACTTC
V: TRBV28; size: NA; J: TRBJ1-4; D: NA; CDR3: CASSLRRFNEKLFF; DNA: TGTGCCAGCAGCTTGAGGCGTTTTAATGAAAAACTGTTTTTT
V: TRBV5-4; size: NA; J: TRBJ2-2; D: NA; CDR3: CASSLSTGELFF; DNA: TGTGCCAGCAGCCTTAGTACCGGGGAGCTGTTTTTT
V: TRBV7-8; size: NA; J: TRBJ2-3; D: TRBD2; CDR3: CASSLLGLAGGRTDTQYF; DNA: TGTGCCAGCAGCTTATTGGGACTAGCGGGAGGCCGCACAGATACGCAGTATTTT
V: TRBV19; size: NA; J: TRBJ2-5; D: NA; CDR3: CASSIGQGGETQYF; DNA: TGTGCCAGTAGTATCGGTCAGGGGGGCGAGACCCAGTACTTC
V: TRBV28; size: NA; J: TRBJ2-7; D: NA; CDR3: CASSSWPLIRGAYEQYF; DNA: TGTGCCAGCAGTTCTTGGCCCCTAATCCGGGGAGCCTACGAGCAGTACTTC
V: TRBV30; size: NA; J: TRBJ1-3; D: NA; CDR3: CAWSYGGGGLGNTIYF; DNA: TGTGCCTGGAGTTACGGAGGAGGAGGATTGGGAAACACCATATATTTT
V: TRBV6-4; size: NA; J: TRBJ2-1; D: NA; CDR3: CASSDGLGGVNEQFF; DNA: TGTGCCAGCAGTGACGGTTTGGGGGGAGTCAATGAGCAGTTCTTC
V: TRBV28; size: NA; J: TRBJ1-1; D: NA; CDR3: CASSLSAGLSTEAFF; DNA: TGTGCCAGCAGTTTATCCGCAGGGCTGAGCACTGAAGCTTTCTTT
V: TRBV27; size: NA; J: TRBJ2-3; D: NA; CDR3: CASSLSVRDTQYF; DNA: TGTGCCAGCAGTTTATCGGTGAGAGATACGCAGTATTTT
V: TRBV7-7; size: NA; J: TRBJ2-1; D: TRBD2; CDR3: CASSSEASGSSEQFF; DNA: TGTGCCAGCAGCTCCGAAGCTAGCGGGAGTTCTGAGCAGTTCTTC
V: TRBV28; size: NA; J: TRBJ2-1; D: TRBD2; CDR3: CASSLSGTSGRAKYNEQFF; DNA: TGTGCCAGCAGTCTATCGGGGACTAGCGGGAGGGCCAAATACAATGAGCAGTTCTTC
V: TRBV27; size: NA; J: TRBJ1-5; D: NA; CDR3: CASGPIYKARVLQPQHF; DNA: TGTGCCAGCGGGCCCATATACAAAGCCAGGGTCCTACAGCCCCAGCATTTT
V: TRBV11-3; size: NA; J: TRBJ2-3; D: TRBD2; CDR3: CASSLGSSGPDTQYF; DNA: TGTGCCAGCAGCTTGGGATCTAGCGGGCCAGATACGCAGTATTTT
V: TRBV7-9; size: NA; J: TRBJ1-4; D: NA; CDR3: CASSLTRNEKLFF; DNA: TGTGCCAGCAGCCTTACAAGAAATGAAAAACTGTTTTTT
V: TRBV30; size: NA; J: TRBJ2-2; D: NA; CDR3: CAWSRASNTGELFF; DNA: TGTGCCTGGAGTAGAGCCTCAAACACCGGGGAGCTGTTTTTT
V: TRBV9; size: NA; J: TRBJ2-7; D: TRBD2; CDR3: CASSPTSGSTYEQYF; DNA: TGTGCCAGCAGCCCGACTAGCGGGAGTACCTACGAGCAGTACTTC
V: TRBV19; size: NA; J: TRBJ1-1; D: TRBD1; CDR3: CASSILTGGTGVKAFF; DNA: TGTGCCAGTAGTATTCTAACTGGTGGGACAGGTGTTAAAGCTTTCTTT
V: TRBV6-5; size: NA; J: TRBJ2-2; D: TRBD1; CDR3: CATRTGDETGELFF; DNA: TGTGCCACTAGGACAGGGGACGAGACCGGGGAGCTGTTTTTT
V: TRBV5-1; size: NA; J: TRBJ1-5; D: NA; CDR3: CASSSQPGNQPQHF; DNA: TGCGCCAGCAGCTCGCAGCCGGGAAATCAGCCCCAGCATTTT
V: TRBV7-2; size: NA; J: TRBJ1-5; D: NA; CDR3: CASSLFGALRPQHF; DNA: TGTGCCAGCAGCTTATTTGGGGCTTTGCGGCCCCAGCATTTT
V: TRBV7-3; size: few; J: TRBJ1-2; D: NA; CDR3: CAIQISGTYGYTF; DNA: TGTGCTATACAGATTTCGGGAACCTATGGCTACACCTTC
V: TRBV5-1; size: NA; J: TRBJ1-3; D: NA; CDR3: CASSLQGSSGNTIYF; DNA: TGCGCCAGCAGCTTGCAGGGCAGTTCTGGAAACACCATATATTTT
V: TRBV28; size: NA; J: TRBJ2-5; D: NA; CDR3: CASSFQRVQETQYF; DNA: TGTGCCAGCAGCTTCCAGAGGGTTCAAGAGACCCAGTACTTC
V: TRBV29-1; size: NA; J: TRBJ2-7; D: NA; CDR3: CSVSLERSEQYF; DNA: TGCAGCGTTAGTCTGGAACGGAGCGAGCAGTACTTC
V: TRBV11-2; size: NA; J: TRBJ1-2; D: NA; CDR3: CASSSQLAGNGYTF; DNA: TGTGCCAGCAGCTCCCAATTGGCGGGGAATGGCTACACCTTC
V: TRBV25-1; size: NA; J: TRBJ2-3; D: NA; CDR3: CASSDPQARSTDTQYF; DNA: TGTGCCAGCAGTGACCCTCAGGCCCGGAGCACAGATACGCAGTATTTT
V: TRBV2; size: NA; J: TRBJ1-4; D: NA; CDR3: CASSGRRTYEKPLFF; DNA: TGTGCCAGCAGCGGCCGCAGGACTTATGAAAAACCACTGTTTTTT
V: TRBV5-6; size: NA; J: TRBJ1-2; D: TRBD1; CDR3: CASSFPGQDVYGYTF; DNA: TGTGCCAGCAGCTTTCCCGGACAGGACGTCTATGGCTACACCTTC
V: TRBV6-4; size: NA; J: TRBJ2-3; D: NA; CDR3: CASSDSGGSTDTQYF; DNA: TGTGCCAGCAGTGACTCGGGGGGATCCACAGATACGCAGTATTTT
V: TRBV5-4; size: NA; J: TRBJ1-4; D: NA; CDR3: CASSLAGAREKLFF; DNA: TGTGCCAGCAGCTTGGCAGGGGCCCGGGAAAAACTGTTTTTT
V: TRBV6-1; size: NA; J: TRBJ1-1; D: NA; CDR3: CASGGDNTEAFF; DNA: TGTGCCAGCGGCGGGGACAACACTGAAGCTTTCTTT
V: TRBV29-1; size: NA; J: TRBJ1-1; D: NA; CDR3: CSADRLLSNTEAFF; DNA: TGCAGCGCGGACAGATTACTCTCGAACACTGAAGCTTTCTTT
V: TRBV30; size: NA; J: TRBJ1-1; D: NA; CDR3: CAWRRTQNTEAFF; DNA: TGTGCCTGGAGGCGGACACAGAACACTGAAGCTTTCTTT
V: TRBV5-1; size: NA; J: TRBJ1-2; D: NA; CDR3: CASRVGGRSPGYYGYTF; DNA: TGCGCCAGCAGGGTGGGAGGCCGCTCACCCGGATACTATGGCTACACCTTC
V: TRBV7-9; size: NA; J: TRBJ2-5; D: NA; CDR3: CASSWDLANRRETQYF; DNA: TGTGCCAGCAGCTGGGACCTAGCGAATCGCCGGGAGACCCAGTACTTC
V: TRBV27; size: NA; J: TRBJ2-7; D: TRBD1; CDR3: CASSTYSGTGTYEQYF; DNA: TGTGCCAGCAGTACTTATTCCGGGACAGGTACCTACGAGCAGTACTTC